These 3 T cell receptor beta chains came from one sample sequenced in a study of T-cell reconstitution after alpha-beta-depleted transplantation in children. During its preparation, the TCRbeta library received unique molecular identifiers. TCRdb used MiXCR to reprocess the PCR reads, holding one entry per CDR3 protein. The sample has about 580,000 distinct CDR3 sequences; roughly 24% are singletons. The source material was PBMCs, mostly from graft donor cells, sampled 360 days after TCRalphabeta/CD19-depleted stem cell transplant. These receptors originate from a boy younger than two who had a stem cell transplant for acute myeloid leukemia, so the T cells may come from the graft donor.

This clonotype was found many times. The chain combines TRBV10-3 with TRBJ1-1, with D possibly being TRBD1 (5 bases). The germline V and J ends were trimmed by 9 bases and 1 base, with 15 bases remaining between them. The length of the CDR3 is 14 residues. Germline V gene sequence: CDR1 ENHRY, CDR2 SYGVKD. CDR3 residues: CAIGLGPSNTEAFF. Written as DNA, the CDR3 is TGTGCCATAGGCCTGGGACCGTCGAACACTGAAGCTTTCTTT.

In this sample, this clonotype turned up a few times. This chain links TRBV5-6 with TRBJ1-1; D is ambiguous. Germline values: CDR1 SGHDT, CDR2 YYEEEE. V lost 0 bases and J 8 bases, leaving 8 bases between the germline ends. This CDR3 spans 12 amino acids. This CDR3 is CASSLAAGEAFF. CDR3 sequence (DNA): TGTGCCAGCAGCTTGGCGGCCGGAGAAGCTTTCTTT.

The rearrangement links TRBV11-2 to TRBJ2-7; D may match TRBD1 or TRBD2 (5 bases each). The CDR3 runs 15 residues. The germline V gene encodes CDR1 SGHAT and CDR2 FQNNGV. Trimming stripped 4 bases from V and 2 bases from J, with 15 bases between. The CDR3 is CASSSIKGPTYEQYF. The CDR3 DNA follows: TGTGCCAGCAGCTCCATTAAGGGACCTACCTACGAGCAGTACTTC.